The T cell receptor beta chain under discussion was sequenced for a study of blood T cell repertoires in COVID-19. Looking at the study overall: Italy, Spain and the United States were the sources of the convalescent and acute COVID-19 samples. T cells, B-cell-depleted T cells, or PBMCs provided the cDNA or gDNA that served as material.

This clone was detected once. The authors' processing: From reference gene primer amplification, estimates of nucleated cell counts were derived. Only in-frame clones appear in the TCRdb table, and some are missing; sequencing was by immunoSEQ multiplex PCR. The DNA was the basis for D and trimming; V, J and clone size are from that table. The repertoire has a few hundred thousand clones, 75% to 85% of them found once; the top ten carry approximately 7.9%. CDR3 length: 15 residues. Trimming removed 4 bases at V and 5 bases at J, with 17 bases between. CDR1 and CDR2 from the germline V gene are SGHRS and YFSETQ.

The gene calls are TRBV5-1 and TRBJ2-3; D possibly corresponds to TRBD2 (5 bases). The sample consisted of peripheral blood. This receptor was obtained from a human donor in a cohort sampled during active COVID-19. The CDR3 nucleotides read TGCGCCAGCAGCCCCGGGCTAGCCGGTGAAGATACGCAGTATTTT. Encoded protein: CASSPGLAGEDTQYF.